This paragraph reports one T cell receptor (beta chain). As yet, its antigen is unknown. The time point here: week 5, during vaccination. Every single dose of the vaccine, 300 ug of mutant IDH1 20-mer peptide, came with topical imiquimod. This entry belongs to a study of a mutant IDH1 vaccine in newly diagnosed glioma. Study-level background: Weeks 1, 3, 5, 7, 11, 15, 19 and 23 were when patients received their eight vaccinations. Patients previously underwent radiotherapy, temozolomide, or both, and most underwent both.

V dropped 3 bases and J dropped 4; count of bases not matched to a gene: 1. In germline, CDR1 is KGHSH, CDR2 LQKENI. The CDR3 has 14 amino acids. The repertoire was sequenced with immunoSEQ multiplex PCR; TCRdb's copy has only in-frame clones and lacks some. The sample yields 70,000 to 100,000 clones, roughly nine tenths seen once. The sequence was collected from a woman aged 45-59 years with glioma. This chain connects TRBV18 to TRBJ2-2, with 8 positions matching TRBD1. This sample comprised PBMCs, obtained from a glioma patient whose treatment included an IDH1 peptide vaccine. CDR3 in amino acids: CASSPGTGTGELFF. The CDR3 DNA follows: TGTGCCAGCTCACCCGGGACAGGCACCGGGGAGCTGTTTTTT.